The 15 T cell receptor beta chains reported below all come from one sample, sequenced in a study of radiotherapy plus CTLA-4 blockade in lung cancer. This table comes from immunoSEQ multiplex PCR, and its TCRdb copy is limited to in-frame clones, with some not included. The sample has some 34,000 clones, about two thirds seen once. The sequencing here drew on peripheral blood, taken from a patient treated with radiotherapy plus ipilimumab. The receptor source for this set is a human donor with non-small cell lung cancer who had stable disease on radiotherapy plus ipilimumab.

This rearrangement joins TRBV10-3 to TRBJ1-2; D is perhaps TRBD1 (6 bases). This CDR3 region has 13 residues. The V end lost 4 bases, the J end lost 5 bases, and 11 bases lay between the germline ends. Germline V gene sequence: CDR1 ENHRY, CDR2 SYGVKD. CDR3 protein: CAISALQGYGYTF. Written as DNA, the CDR3 is TGTGCCATCAGTGCCTTACAGGGTTATGGCTACACCTTC.

This chain uses TRBV19 with TRBJ2-5; D perhaps matches TRBD1 (6 bases). Between the trimmed V and J ends, which lost 4 bases and 5 bases, there was a span of 14 bases. This CDR3 region has 14 residues. CDR1 is LNHDA and CDR2 is SQIVND in the germline V gene (reference sequence). The CDR3 nucleotides read TGTGCCAGTAGTAGGGCTGGGACAAGGGAGACCCAGTACTTC. Its translation is CASSRAGTRETQYF.

The chain employs TRBV19 and TRBJ2-1; D might be TRBD2 (6 bases). The V and J ends lost 7 bases and 3 bases respectively, with 13 bases between them. Per germline, CDR1 LNHDA and CDR2 SQIVND (reference sequence). The CDR3 is 14 residues long. DNA for the CDR3: TGTGCCAGTACTGTAGCGGCATACTACAATGAGCAGTTCTTC. Protein sequence: CASTVAAYYNEQFF.

The chain is built from TRBV5-8 and TRBJ1-2; D perhaps matches TRBD1 (5 bases). The germline V and J ends were trimmed by 1 base and 5 bases, with 15 bases remaining between them. Germline assignment: CDR1 SGHTS and CDR2 YDEGEE. The CDR3 has 15 residues. DNA of the CDR3: TGTGCCAGCAGCTTGAATCGGGGGAAGACTTATGGCTACACCTTC. Translating gives CASSLNRGKTYGYTF. The full variable domain, in which reference TRBV5-8 and TRBJ1-2 provide the parts outside the CDR3, is EAGVTQSPTHLIKTRGQQATLRCSPISGHTSVYWYQQALGLGLQFLLWYDEGEERNRGNFPPRFSGRQFPNYSSELNVNALELEDSALYLCASSLNRGKTYGYTFGSGTRLTVV.

The V call is TRBV21-1, the J call TRBJ2-1; TRBD1 was called by the table and not checked on the DNA. TRBV21-1 is designated a pseudogene. The CDR3 sequence is 18 residues long. This CDR3 is CASSRGQGLRGVYNEQFF. In DNA, the CDR3 is TGTGCCAGCAGCAGGGGACAGGGTTTGCGGGGGGTCTACAATGAGCAGTTCTTC.

This rearrangement joins TRBV5-1 to TRBJ2-7; no reliable D call. Trimming removed 0 bases from V and 4 bases from J, with 11 bases in between. Germline CDR1 and CDR2: SGHRS and YFSETQ. There are 14 residues in the CDR3. The CDR3 nucleotides read TGCGCCAGCAGCTTGGGTGGAGATCCTTACGAGCAGTACTTC. It codes for CASSLGGDPYEQYF.

The chain has TRBV18 and TRBJ2-7, with D maybe TRBD1 (6 bases). This CDR3 comprises 15 residues. The V gene's germline CDR1 is KGHSH and CDR2 LQKENI. V lost 2 bases, J lost 6 bases, and 17 bases lay in between. Here the CDR3 reads CASSPTSRQDSEQYF. CDR3 nucleotides: TGTGCCAGCTCACCAACTTCCCGGCAGGACAGCGAGCAGTACTTC.

This clone was counted at least ten times. The CDR3 DNA follows: TGTGCCAGCAGCTTAGCTCCAGGGGCTGAAGCTTTCTTT. This encodes CASSLAPGAEAFF. The V call is TRBV11-3, the J call TRBJ1-1; D is perhaps TRBD1 (6 bases). Germline CDR1 SGHNT, CDR2 YENEEA. CDR3 length equals 13 residues. The V and J ends lost 1 base and 6 bases respectively, with 9 bases between them.

Here the CDR3 reads CASSLPAYDRLWANVLTF. DNA for the CDR3: TGTGCCAGCAGCCTACCCGCGTACGACAGGCTCTGGGCCAACGTCCTGACTTTC. The chain carries TRBV7-8 and TRBJ2-6; the D gene is possibly TRBD1 (6 bases). Germline lookup yields CDR1 SGHVS and CDR2 FQNEAQ. The V end was cut by 5 bases, the J end by 5 bases, with 22 bases between. This CDR3 has 18 amino acids.

The J gene is TRBJ2-5, the V gene TRBV4-1; 14 nucleotides line up with TRBD2. The DNA matches TRBJ2-7 better at its end, which makes the J call doubtful. Germline CDR1 reads MGHRA; CDR2 reads YSYEKL. There are 18 residues in the CDR3. CDR3 residues: CASSHGTSGGSLTYEQYF. The CDR3 nucleotides read TGCGCCAGCAGCCACGGGACTAGCGGGGGTTCCTTAACCTACGAGCAGTACTTC.

The chain is built from TRBV18 and TRBJ2-2, with D possibly matching TRBD2 (6 bases). The CDR3 covers 16 residues. Germline CDR1 is KGHSH and CDR2 is LQKENI. The germline V and J ends were trimmed by 3 bases and 5 bases, with 16 bases remaining between them. The CDR3 DNA reads as TGTGCCAGCTCACCCGCGGACTCCCGGGGGACCGGGGAGCTGTTTTTT. Translated, it gives CASSPADSRGTGELFF. The full variable domain, in which reference TRBV18 and TRBJ2-2 provide the parts outside the CDR3, is NAGVMQNPRHLVRRRGQEARLRCSPMKGHSHVYWYRQLPEEGLKFMVYLQKENIIDESGMPKERFSAEFPKEGPSILRIQQVVRGDSAAYFCASSPADSRGTGELFFGEGSRLTVL.

The chain combines TRBV29-1 with TRBJ1-3, with TRBD1 as a possible D gene (5 bases). Germline values: CDR1 SQVTM, CDR2 ANQGSEA. The CDR3 spans 12 residues. With 7 bases removed from V and 12 bases from J, the gap between germline ends came to 19 bases. CDR3 sequence: CSARQPPDIIYF. In DNA form, the CDR3 reads TGCAGCGCTCGACAGCCTCCAGACATCATATATTTT.

V is TRBV18 and J is TRBJ1-1; tentatively, D is TRBD1 (5 bases). V was trimmed by 6 bases and J by 4 bases, leaving 18 bases between them. Germline assignment: CDR1 KGHSH and CDR2 LQKENI. The CDR3 is made up of 15 amino acids. CDR3 residues: CASSSMVGVGTEAFF. For the CDR3, the DNA is TGTGCCAGCTCCTCCATGGTAGGGGTTGGCACTGAAGCTTTCTTT.

This rearrangement joins TRBV27 to TRBJ2-5; 7 bases match TRBD1. V was pared by 5 bases and J by 0 bases, with 6 bases of the junction left unmatched. This CDR3 has 15 residues. Germline CDR1 and CDR2: MNHEY and SMNVEV (reference sequence). CDR3 region: CASSLQGLNQETQYF. Here the CDR3 DNA reads TGTGCCAGCAGTCTACAGGGGTTGAACCAAGAGACCCAGTACTTC.

This chain uses TRBV29-1 with TRBJ1-4; D not certain. The CDR3 runs 13 residues. With 7 bases removed from V and 4 bases from J, the gap between germline ends came to 13 bases. The V gene's germline CDR1 is SQVTM and CDR2 ANQGSEA. CDR3 nucleotides: TGCAGCGCTGTTTTGGGAGGTAATGAAAAACTGTTTTTT. Its protein product is CSAVLGGNEKLFF.